These 22 T cell receptor beta chains were all obtained from the same sample, sequenced in a study of blood T cell repertoires in COVID-19. Generated by immunoSEQ multiplex PCR, the TCRdb table keeps only in-frame clones and is missing some. The sample has some 80,000 clones; 85% to 90% are singletons. Specimen: peripheral blood. These receptors were taken from a human donor in a cohort sampled during active COVID-19.

Only a few counts were recorded for this clone. CDR3 sequence: CASSSVGTDTQYF. The CDR3 region has the DNA TGTGCCAGCAGTAGCGTTGGTACAGATACGCAGTATTTT. The rearrangement joins TRBV9 to TRBJ2-3; maybe TRBD2 (5 bases). This CDR3 has 13 amino acids. V was clipped by 5 bases and J by 3 bases, with 10 bases between them. Per germline, CDR1 SGDLS and CDR2 YYNGEE.

The V call is TRBV4-1, the J call TRBJ2-1; 8 bases are a match to TRBD2. Trimming took 4 bases from V and 7 from J; bases not matched to a gene: 6. Germline V gene data show CDR1 as MGHRA and CDR2 as YSYEKL. This CDR3 region has 14 residues. The CDR3 nucleotides are TGCGCCAGCAGCCCCGGGACTAGTCAAAATGAGCAGTTCTTC. Translated, it gives CASSPGTSQNEQFF.

The chain couples TRBV7-2 to TRBJ1-1; 7 positions match TRBD1. This CDR3 has 14 amino acids. Trimming removed 3 bases from V and 4 bases from J; junction bases left unmatched: 5. Per the germline V gene, CDR1 is SGHTA and CDR2 is FQGNSA. CDR3 DNA: TGTGCCAGCAGCTTTGGACAGGAGAGCACTGAAGCTTTCTTT. Protein: CASSFGQESTEAFF.

The table lists this clone with a few counts. The rearrangement uses TRBV19 and TRBJ1-3; TRBD1 agrees at 7 bases. V trimming: 9 bases; J trimming: 0 bases; junction bases outside the gene matches: 2. The V gene's germline CDR1 is LNHDA and CDR2 SQIVND (reference sequence). The CDR3 is 13 amino acids. The CDR3: CASYRGSGNTIYF. The CDR3 region has the DNA TGTGCCAGCTACAGGGGCTCTGGAAACACCATATATTTT.

This sequence joins TRBV19 and TRBJ2-7, with D tentatively TRBD2 (6 bases). V was shortened by 7 bases and J by 1 base, with 20 bases between the two germline ends. Germline V gene lookup returns CDR1 LNHDA and CDR2 SQIVND (reference sequence). The CDR3 extends over 16 amino acids. CDR3 nucleotide sequence: TGTGCCAGTATGGCGGGATCAGGGCGTGATTCCTACGAGCAGTACTTC. Translating it yields CASMAGSGRDSYEQYF.

The rearrangement links TRBV2 to TRBJ2-1, with 10 bases aligning to TRBD1. CDR3 size: 16 residues. Germline CDR1 and CDR2: SNHLY and FYNNEI. J gave up 5 bases and V 6 bases, and 10 bases lay outside the gene matches. The CDR3 is CASRIKPGTGDNEQFF. The DNA for the CDR3 is TGTGCCAGCAGGATAAAGCCCGGGACAGGGGACAATGAGCAGTTCTTC.

This clone has just a few counts. This rearrangement joins TRBV27 to TRBJ2-1, with TRBD1 identical over 7 bases. V was pared by 4 bases and J by 1 base, with 16 bases of the junction left unmatched. The CDR3 has 19 residues. The germline V gene encodes CDR1 MNHEY and CDR2 SMNVEV (reference sequence). As DNA, the CDR3 is TGTGCCAGCAGTTCACCCACTCTGCGACAGGGCGGTTCCTACAATGAGCAGTTCTTC. Its translation: CASSSPTLRQGGSYNEQFF.

V usage is TRBV2 and J usage is TRBJ2-1; TRBD2 aligns across 8 bases. Germline CDR1 reads SNHLY; CDR2 reads FYNNEI. V lost 7 bases and J lost 9; bases outside the gene matches: 8. The CDR3 is made up of 13 amino acids. The CDR3 sequence is CASKRESGGEQFF. The CDR3 nucleotides are TGTGCCAGCAAGCGGGAGAGTGGCGGTGAGCAGTTCTTC.

CDR3 protein: CASSVDREETQYF. The CDR3 DNA reads TGCGCCAGCAGTGTAGACAGGGAAGAGACCCAGTACTTC. The chain combines TRBV10-1 with TRBJ2-5; 7 bases are a match to TRBD1. CDR1 is WNHNN and CDR2 is SYGVQD in the germline V gene (reference sequence). V shed 4 bases, J shed 3 bases, and the junction held 2 bases outside the gene matches. This CDR3 is 13 amino acids long.

The V and J genes are TRBV7-2 and TRBJ1-5; D perhaps matches TRBD1 (5 bases). CDR1 SGHTA and CDR2 FQGNSA come from the germline V gene. Deletions cut 5 bases from V and 3 bases from J, with 14 bases between. The CDR3 has 15 residues. The DNA for the CDR3 is TGTGCCAGCAGCCCGCGAGGCGGGGCCAATCAGCCCCAGCATTTT. It translates to CASSPRGGANQPQHF.

The rearrangement uses TRBV11-2 and TRBJ2-1; 15 bases agree with TRBD2. V gave up 5 bases and J gave up 8 bases; unmatched junction bases: 10. This CDR3 has 17 amino acids. Germline V gives CDR1 SGHAT, CDR2 FQNNGV. DNA of the CDR3: TGTGCCAGCAGCACGACCGGACTAGCGGGGGGGTCGGATGAGCAGTTCTTC. It is translated as CASSTTGLAGGSDEQFF.

The chain couples TRBV10-3 to TRBJ2-2; 9 bases are a match to TRBD1. From germline, CDR1 is ENHRY and CDR2 SYGVKD. The CDR3 spans 15 residues. The V gene end was trimmed by 7 bases and the J gene end by 4 bases; junction bases not matched to a gene: 7. The CDR3 nucleotides read TGTGCCATCAACGCCGGGACAGGGAGCACCGGGGAGCTGTTTTTT. This codes for CAINAGTGSTGELFF.

J is TRBJ2-7 and V is TRBV5-4; no reliable D call. Per the germline V gene, CDR1 is SGHNT and CDR2 is YYREEE (reference sequence). This CDR3 has 12 residues. The V end lost 2 bases, the J end lost 4 bases, and 7 bases lay between the germline ends. The chain's CDR3 is CASSFGGYEQYF. The CDR3 nucleotides read TGTGCCAGCAGCTTCGGCGGTTACGAGCAGTACTTC.

This chain links TRBV5-6 with TRBJ2-2; D not certain. The CDR3 has 14 residues. Germline loops: CDR1 SGHDT, CDR2 YYEEEE. Trimming left V 0 bases short and J 1 base short, with 4 bases between. The CDR3 region is CASSLAQNTGELFF. Written as DNA, the CDR3 is TGTGCCAGCAGCTTGGCCCAGAACACCGGGGAGCTGTTTTTT.

V is TRBV3-1 (or the pseudogene TRBV3-2) and J is TRBJ1-3; D is unresolved. Germline CDR1 reads LGHDT; CDR2 reads YNNKEL (reference sequence). Trimming removed 0 bases from V and 5 bases from J, with 11 bases in between. There are 15 residues in the CDR3. The CDR3 loop is CASSQEATLRNTIYF. The CDR3 bases are TGTGCCAGCAGCCAAGAGGCGACACTGAGAAACACCATATATTTT.

This rearrangement joins TRBV5-4 to TRBJ2-2; D unclear. The CDR3 spans 14 residues. Germline V gives CDR1 SGHNT, CDR2 YYREEE (reference sequence). V lost 4 bases and J 1 base, leaving 8 bases between the germline ends. The DNA for the CDR3 is TGTGCCAGCAGCCCTCCGTTGAACACCGGGGAGCTGTTTTTT. Protein: CASSPPLNTGELFF.

The rearrangement uses TRBV10-3 and TRBJ2-7, with 7 bases lining up with TRBD1. The trim removed 7 bases at V and 4 bases at J, leaving 4 bases unmatched. The germline V gene has CDR1 ENHRY and CDR2 SYGVKD. This CDR3 is 12 amino acids long. CDR3 DNA sequence: TGTGCCATCACGACAGGGCCATACGAGCAGTACTTC. Translation: CAITTGPYEQYF.

The gene calls are TRBV11-2 and TRBJ2-5, with D maybe TRBD2 (5 bases). Trimming left V 5 bases short and J 5 bases short, with 15 bases between. The CDR3 is 14 residues long. Per the germline V gene, CDR1 is SGHAT and CDR2 is FQNNGV. The CDR3 region has the DNA TGTGCCAGCAGCCCAGTTTTCGGGGTTGAGACCCAGTACTTC. Encoded protein: CASSPVFGVETQYF.

This rearrangement joins TRBV5-5 to TRBJ2-6, with a tentative D call TRBD2 (5 bases). This CDR3 spans 17 amino acids. Germline V gives CDR1 SGHKS, CDR2 YYEKEE (reference sequence). The V end was cut by 0 bases, the J end by 0 bases, with 10 bases between. In DNA form, the CDR3 reads TGTGCCAGCAGCTTGGTAGAGCGGAGCTCTGGGGCCAACGTCCTGACTTTC. Translated: CASSLVERSSGANVLTF.

V and J are TRBV5-6 and TRBJ2-5, with D possibly matching TRBD2 (6 bases). Germline CDR1 and CDR2: SGHDT and YYEEEE. The V end lost 4 bases, the J end lost 4 bases, and 17 bases lay between the germline ends. CDR3 size: 15 residues. CDR3: CASSHTGRRRETQYF. DNA of the CDR3: TGTGCCAGCAGCCATACCGGGAGAAGACGAGAGACCCAGTACTTC.

The chain uses TRBV7-2 and TRBJ2-7; 7 bases align to TRBD1. This CDR3 contains 14 residues. The V segment lost 8 bases and the J segment 0 bases; nucleotides outside the gene matches: 7. Germline CDR1 SGHTA, CDR2 FQGNSA. DNA for the CDR3: TGTGCCAGCTCTGGTGGACAGGTCTCCTACGAGCAGTACTTC. This sequence encodes CASSGGQVSYEQYF.

The chain links TRBV6-7 to TRBJ1-3; 7 nucleotides align to TRBD1. TRBV6-7 is noted as an ORF with a role that remains uncertain. The CDR3 consists of 20 residues. V shed 2 bases and J 0 bases; nucleotides not matched to a gene: 16. The CDR3 sequence: CASSYPGTDEVPSSGNTIYF. The CDR3 coding sequence is TGTGCCAGCAGTTACCCCGGGACAGATGAAGTCCCGAGCTCTGGAAACACCATATATTTT.